This T cell receptor (beta chain) is from a study of shared clonotypes between healthy human individuals. Positive CCR7 selection of CD45RO-negative cells yielded the naive CD8 cells, and terminally differentiated effector memory CD45RA+ cells were excluded. V was shortened by 6 bases and J by 4 bases, with 16 bases between the two germline ends. This CDR3 is built from 14 residues. The V gene's germline CDR1 is MNHEY and CDR2 SMNVEV (reference sequence). This clone occurred once. The deep-level immunoSEQ assay was used. Sorted-subset replicate PCRs used about 200 ng DNA, 25,000 to 30,000 T cell genomes. Original methodology: As immunoSEQ supplied junction-only sequences (without quality scores), filtering differed. Measured with immunoSEQ multiplex PCR; TCRdb has only the in-frame clones, and not every one. V and J calls and clone size are given by that table; D and trimming were obtained from the DNA. The sample includes almost 700,000 clones, 92% of them seen just once.

The specimen was naive CD8+ T cells sorted from blood. The clonotype originates from a man aged 25 to 40 in good health. This rearrangement joins TRBV27 to TRBJ2-7; D is possibly TRBD1 or TRBD2 (5 bases each). CDR3 sequence reads: CASSRDRDGYEQYF. The CDR3 DNA is TGTGCCAGCAGCCGAGACCGGGACGGATACGAGCAGTACTTC.